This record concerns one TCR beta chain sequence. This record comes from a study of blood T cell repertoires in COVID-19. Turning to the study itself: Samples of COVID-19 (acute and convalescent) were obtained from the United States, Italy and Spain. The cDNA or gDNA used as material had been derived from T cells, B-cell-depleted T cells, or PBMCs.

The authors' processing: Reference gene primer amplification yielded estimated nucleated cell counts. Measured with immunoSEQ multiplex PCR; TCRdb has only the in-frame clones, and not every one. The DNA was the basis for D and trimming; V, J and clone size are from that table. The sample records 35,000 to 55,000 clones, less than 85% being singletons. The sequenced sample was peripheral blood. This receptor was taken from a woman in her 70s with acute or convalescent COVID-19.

The CDR3 DNA reads TGTGCCAGCAGCTTATCAGCTAACTATGGCTACACCTTC. It specifies CASSLSANYGYTF. The chain joins TRBV7-2 to TRBJ1-2; D not certain. Trimming took 2 bases from V and 0 from J, leaving 4 bases between them. Germline CDR1 reads SGHTA; CDR2 reads FQGNSA. This CDR3 spans 13 amino acids.